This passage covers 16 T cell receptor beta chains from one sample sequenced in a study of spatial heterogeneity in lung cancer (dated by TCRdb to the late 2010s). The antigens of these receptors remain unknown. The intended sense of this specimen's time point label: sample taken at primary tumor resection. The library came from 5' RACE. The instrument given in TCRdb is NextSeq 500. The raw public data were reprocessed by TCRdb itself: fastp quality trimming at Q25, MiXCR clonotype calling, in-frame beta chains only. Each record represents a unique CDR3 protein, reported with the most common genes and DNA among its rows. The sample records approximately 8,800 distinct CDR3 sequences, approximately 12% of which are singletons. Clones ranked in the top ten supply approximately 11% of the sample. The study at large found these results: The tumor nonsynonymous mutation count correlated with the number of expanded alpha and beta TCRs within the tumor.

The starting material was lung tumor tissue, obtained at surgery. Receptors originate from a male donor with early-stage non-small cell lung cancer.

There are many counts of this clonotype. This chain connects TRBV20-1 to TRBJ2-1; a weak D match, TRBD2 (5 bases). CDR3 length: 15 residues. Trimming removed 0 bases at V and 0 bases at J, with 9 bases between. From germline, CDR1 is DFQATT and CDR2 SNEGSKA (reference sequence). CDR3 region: CSARDPGSSYNEQFF. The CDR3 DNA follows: TGCAGTGCTAGAGATCCGGGGAGCTCCTACAATGAGCAGTTCTTC.

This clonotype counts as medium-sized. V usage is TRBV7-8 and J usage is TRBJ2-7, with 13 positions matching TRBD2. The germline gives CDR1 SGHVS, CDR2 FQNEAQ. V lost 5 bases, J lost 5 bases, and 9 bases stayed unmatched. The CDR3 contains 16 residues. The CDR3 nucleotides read TGTGCCAGCAGCCTCCAGACTAGCGGGAGGTCCCACGAGCAGTACTTC. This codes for CASSLQTSGRSHEQYF.

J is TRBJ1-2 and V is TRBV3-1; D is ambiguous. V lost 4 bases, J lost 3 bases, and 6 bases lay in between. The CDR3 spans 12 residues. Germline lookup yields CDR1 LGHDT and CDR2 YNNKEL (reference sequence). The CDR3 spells CASSPGHYGYTF. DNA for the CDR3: TGTGCCAGCAGCCCCGGCCACTATGGCTACACCTTC.

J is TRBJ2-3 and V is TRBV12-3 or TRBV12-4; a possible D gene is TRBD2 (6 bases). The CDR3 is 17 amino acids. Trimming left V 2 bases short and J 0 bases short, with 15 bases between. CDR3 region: CASSLRNSGASTDTQYF. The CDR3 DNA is TGTGCCAGCAGTTTACGGAATAGCGGTGCTAGCACAGATACGCAGTATTTT.

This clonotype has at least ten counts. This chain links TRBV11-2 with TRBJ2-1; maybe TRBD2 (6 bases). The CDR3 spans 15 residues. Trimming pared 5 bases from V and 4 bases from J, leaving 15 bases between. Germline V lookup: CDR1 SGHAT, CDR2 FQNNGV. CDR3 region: CASSPREIGYNEQFF. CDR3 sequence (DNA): TGTGCCAGCAGCCCCCGGGAGATCGGGTACAATGAGCAGTTCTTC.

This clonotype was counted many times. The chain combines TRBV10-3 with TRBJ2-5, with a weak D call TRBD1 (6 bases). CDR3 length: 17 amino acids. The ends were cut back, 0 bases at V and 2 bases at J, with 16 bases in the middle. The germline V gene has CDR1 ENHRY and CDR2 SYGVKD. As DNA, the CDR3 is TGTGCCATCAGTGAGTCTGACCTCCCGGGACAACAAGAGACCCAGTACTTC. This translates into CAISESDLPGQQETQYF.

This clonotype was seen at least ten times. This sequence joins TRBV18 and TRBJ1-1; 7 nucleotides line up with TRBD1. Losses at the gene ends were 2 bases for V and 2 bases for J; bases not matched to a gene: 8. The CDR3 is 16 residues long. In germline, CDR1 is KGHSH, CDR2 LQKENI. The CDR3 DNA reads TGTGCCAGCTCACCAAGCGGCAGGGGGTCAAACACTGAAGCTTTCTTT. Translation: CASSPSGRGSNTEAFF.

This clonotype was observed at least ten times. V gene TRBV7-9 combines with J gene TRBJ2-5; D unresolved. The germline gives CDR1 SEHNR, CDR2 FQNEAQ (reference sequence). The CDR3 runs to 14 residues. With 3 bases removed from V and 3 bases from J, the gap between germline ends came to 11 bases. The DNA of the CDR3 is TGTGCCAGCAGCTTGACTCTGGCCAAAGAGACCCAGTACTTC. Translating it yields CASSLTLAKETQYF. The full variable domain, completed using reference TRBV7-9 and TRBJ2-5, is DTGVSQNPRHKITKRGQNVTFRCDPISEHNRLYWYRQTLGQGPEFLTYFQNEAQLEKSRLLSDRFSAERPKGSFSTLEIQRTEQGDSAMYLCASSLTLAKETQYFGPGTRLLVL.

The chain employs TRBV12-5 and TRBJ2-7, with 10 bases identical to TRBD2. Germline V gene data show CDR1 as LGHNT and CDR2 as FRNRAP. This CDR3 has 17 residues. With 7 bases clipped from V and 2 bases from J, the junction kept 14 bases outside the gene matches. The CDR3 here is CASALVSGLAFTYEQYF. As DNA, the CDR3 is TGTGCTAGTGCCCTTGTCTCGGGACTAGCGTTTACCTACGAGCAGTACTTC.

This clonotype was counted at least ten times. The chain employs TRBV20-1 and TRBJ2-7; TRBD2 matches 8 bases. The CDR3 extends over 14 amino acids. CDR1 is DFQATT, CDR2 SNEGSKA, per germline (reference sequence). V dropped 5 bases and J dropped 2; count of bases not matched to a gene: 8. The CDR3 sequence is CSAVGGSGAYEQYF. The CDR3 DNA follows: TGCAGTGCTGTAGGTGGTAGCGGGGCCTACGAGCAGTACTTC.

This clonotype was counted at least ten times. The CDR3 loop is CASSLQGEQYF. In DNA form, the CDR3 reads TGTGCCAGCAGCTTACAGGGCGAGCAGTACTTC. The chain combines TRBV7-9 with TRBJ2-7, with TRBD1 as a possible D gene (5 bases). Germline V gives CDR1 SEHNR, CDR2 FQNEAQ (reference sequence). The V end lost 2 bases, the J end lost 6 bases, and 5 bases lay between the germline ends. The CDR3 is 11 residues long. Complete variable domain (other parts from reference TRBV7-9 and TRBJ2-7): DTGVSQNPRHKITKRGQNVTFRCDPISEHNRLYWYRQTLGQGPEFLTYFQNEAQLEKSRLLSDRFSAERPKGSFSTLEIQRTEQGDSAMYLCASSLQGEQYFGPGTRLTVT.

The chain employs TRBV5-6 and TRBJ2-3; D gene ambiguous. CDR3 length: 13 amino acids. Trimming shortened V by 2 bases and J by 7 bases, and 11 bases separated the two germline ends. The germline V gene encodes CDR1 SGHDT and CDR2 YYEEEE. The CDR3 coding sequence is TGTGCCAGCAGCTTATCATTGTCAAATACGCAGTATTTT. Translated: CASSLSLSNTQYF.

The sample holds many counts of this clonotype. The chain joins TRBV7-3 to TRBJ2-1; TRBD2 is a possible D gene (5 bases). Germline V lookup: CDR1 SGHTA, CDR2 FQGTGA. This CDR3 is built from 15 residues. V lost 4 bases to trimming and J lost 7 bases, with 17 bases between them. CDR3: CASSSLAGPENEQFF. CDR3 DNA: TGTGCCAGCAGCTCCCTAGCCGGGCCGGAGAATGAGCAGTTCTTC.

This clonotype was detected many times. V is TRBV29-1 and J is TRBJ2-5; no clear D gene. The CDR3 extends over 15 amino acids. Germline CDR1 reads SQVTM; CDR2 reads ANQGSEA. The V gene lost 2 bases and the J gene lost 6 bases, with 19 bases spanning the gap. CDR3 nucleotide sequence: TGCAGCGTTGAATTGGCTGGAATAGGTCGGAAGACCCAGTACTTC. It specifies CSVELAGIGRKTQYF.

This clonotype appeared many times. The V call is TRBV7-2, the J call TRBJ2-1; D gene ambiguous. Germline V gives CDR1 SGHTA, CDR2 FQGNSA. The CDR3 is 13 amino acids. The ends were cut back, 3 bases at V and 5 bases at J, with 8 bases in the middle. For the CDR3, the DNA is TGTGCCAGCAGCTTTCACATAGACAATGAGCAGTTCTTC. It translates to CASSFHIDNEQFF. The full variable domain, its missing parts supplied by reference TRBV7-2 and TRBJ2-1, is GAGVSQSPSNKVTEKGKDVELRCDPISGHTALYWYRQSLGQGLEFLIYFQGNSAPDKSGLPSDRFSAERTGGSVSTLTIQRTQQEDSAVYLCASSFHIDNEQFFGPGTRLTVL.

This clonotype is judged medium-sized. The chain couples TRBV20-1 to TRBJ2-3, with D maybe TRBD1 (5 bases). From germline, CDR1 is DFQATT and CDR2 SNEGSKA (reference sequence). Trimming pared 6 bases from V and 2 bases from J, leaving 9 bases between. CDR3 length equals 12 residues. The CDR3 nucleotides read TGCAGTGCCCCGACAGTCACAGATACGCAGTATTTT. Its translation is CSAPTVTDTQYF.